The present entry profiles one TCR beta chain with its context. Germline lookup yields CDR1 DFQATT and CDR2 SNEGSKA (reference sequence). The ends lost 6 bases at V and 2 bases at J; junction bases unmatched: 8. The CDR3 runs to 14 residues. This entry is derived from a study of blood T cells in healthy people across ages. A second PCR, run for roughly 7 to 11 cycles, used a sample-barcoded 5' primer plus a J-beta primer mix. TCRdb analysed the 5' RACE reads with MiXCR anew, one entry per CDR3 protein. The table shows about 1.8 million distinct CDR3 sequences, with 40% to 55% occurring only once. J is TRBJ2-3 and V is TRBV20-1; 7 positions agree with TRBD2. The clonotype comes from a woman aged 40-49 years in good health. Sequencing was performed on blood. In nucleotides, the CDR3 is TGCAGTGCCACCTTGGGGACTAACACAGATACGCAGTATTTT. It encodes CSATLGTNTDTQYF.